This entry concerns a single T cell receptor beta chain. This clone was seen just once. Its antigen remains undetermined. Nothing much larger sits one base from this clone, and base qualities are not available. This entry is derived from a study of cytomegalovirus exposure and HLA in healthy donors (dated by TCRdb to 2017 to 2019). As for the study more broadly: In an earlier analysis of under 750 of the donors, 250 to 350 Gb of sequence data and 90 million to 130 million unique TCR beta sequences from about 190 million T cells were reported. An early release covering 550 to 700 HLA-typed donors comprised approximately 290 gigabases of sequencing data and tens of millions of unique TCR sequences. The number of typed donors differed by locus: about 629-640 for A, B, C, DRB1 and DQB1; approximately 520 for DQA1; about 600 for DPA1; and 450 to 480 for DPB1. An earlier analysis of several hundred of the donors applied high-throughput TCR beta sequencing to assess whether each TCR beta V gene segment acted as functional or pseudogenic. In a later analysis, previously published TCR beta repertoires from 550 to 750 donors were re-analyzed and high-resolution HLA genotyping was added so that TCR occurrence patterns could be studied. HLA typing included class I and class II loci at four-digit resolution. A separate validation cohort of about 110 different subjects was used in addition to the roughly 620-subject first cohort. Donor age, sex, ethnicity and CMV serostatus were collected together with the repertoire data. The study aimed to test whether signatures of past pathogen exposure could be identified by cataloging public T cell receptors. The T cell repertoires of roughly 660 subjects were profiled by immunosequencing and related to cytomegalovirus serostatus. Across approximately 400 genotyped donors of the cohort, an average of approximately 240,000 unique TCR beta nucleotide sequences per donor were sequenced, and roughly a sixth of those sequences were non-productive. A later genetic analysis took genome-wide SNP genotypes for about three fifths of the roughly 700 donors and used that subset as a discovery cohort. Because of strong linkage in the cohort, roughly 5 DR-DQ haplotypes were treated as single units for association and clustering. Of the 300 to 400 genotyped donors, approximately 82% fell in the genetic ancestry cluster associated with self-reported Caucasian donors. The later analysis used no new phenotypic data to find candidate immune exposures, relying instead on TCR beta sequences and their occurrence across donors. To predict cytomegalovirus infection status, the study combined high-throughput TCR immunosequencing, statistical association of individual TCRs with disease status, and machine learning. Every repertoire in the discovery cohort had been generated on one and the same sequencing platform. Here is what the overall study found, with its caveats: A further reported finding was that TCR beta sequences accurately predicted the HLA-A and HLA-B alleles for most subjects in the first cohort. In vitro tests confirmed that three of the cytomegalovirus-associated TCR beta chains recognize cytomegalovirus antigens. A later analysis found that most CMV-associated TCR beta chains appeared HLA-restricted, with HLA associations seemingly driven largely by CMV exposure. Compared with equally common non-associated chains, HLA-associated TCR beta chains in a later analysis were more clonally expanded and had lower generation probabilities. An earlier analysis of around 540 of the donors showed that most TCR beta V segments appeared in productive rearrangements either about 90% or about 30% of the time, which broadly matched IMGT annotations. A later genetic analysis reported fewer N-insertions in productive TCRs among donors in an Asian-associated ancestry cluster than the roughly 690-donor mean. Strong co-occurrence of HLA alleles, especially DR and DQ, made assigning TCR associations to individual alleles difficult. The presence/absence analyses assumed that sequencing depth was roughly uniform across donors, and that assumption may not be true. Several of the top co-occurrence clusters appeared to be linked to parvovirus B19, influenza, CMV and Epstein-Barr virus, according to a later analysis. The 87-base-pair reads could not distinguish some IMGT-functional V segments, including TRBV6-2 and TRBV6-3, so those segments were excluded. In a later analysis, the rate of TCR association differed among HLA loci, with DRB1 alleles having the most associated TCRs and HLA-C alleles having the fewest. For the cohort, immune exposure information was limited to CMV serostatus. The classifier was reported to diagnose cytomegalovirus status with high specificity and sensitivity in both the original and validation cohorts. Over 15 rarely observed V segments, including chromosome 9 orphons, were excluded from the earlier analysis of approximately 600 of the donors because counts were too low. Correlated functional status among segregating V segments might reflect linkage disequilibrium, but an unknown experimental factor could not be ruled out. HLA typing was unavailable for some donors at each locus, so association tests used only the typed subset. While some public TCRs were present in many individuals, most TCR sequences turned up only very rarely across donors. V-gene and J-gene trimming of TCR beta chains was associated with a missense DCLRE1C variant in a later genetic analysis, and the association was replicated in an independent cohort. It was suggested by the authors that the approach could potentially be generalized to other disease states and immunological phenotypes. Specific HLA alleles were associated with 16,951 TCR beta sequences at a false discovery rate of 0.05 in a later analysis. The study listed 164 TCR beta chains as associated with cytomegalovirus. Only TCR beta chains were sequenced in this cohort, and the absence of alpha or paired-chain data limited detectable features. A cluster of highly shared sequence variants was judged likely to be a technical artifact of the sequencing pipeline.

In total, approximately 610 healthy bone marrow donors made up the cohort. At the time of sampling, all cohort members were nominally healthy, though unrecorded immune exposures were likely present. The donor was CMV seropositive and belonged to the group of more than 250 seropositive cohort members. A peripheral blood sample was provided by each donor, and peripheral blood mononuclear cells were used for TCR beta sequencing. The Qiagen DNeasy Blood Extraction Kit was used to extract genomic DNA from the blood cell samples. Relative to germline, V is 6 bases shorter and J is 4 bases shorter, with 17 bases between their ends. Inclusive of the bounding cysteine and phenylalanine, the CDR3 is 15 residues long. Only the CDR3 DNA stays, 45 bases, in frame from base 1. From a lookup of the germline V gene, CDR1 and CDR2 are SGHTA and FQGTGA. The library was prepared using the immunoSEQ multiplex PCR assay. For the multiplex PCR, a mixture combining 60 forward primers for TCR Vbeta segments and 13 reverse primers for TCR Jbeta segments was used. The CDR3 region of rearranged TCR beta genes was amplified from genomic DNA by a multiplex PCR assay. On the Illumina HiSeq System, the amplified TCR beta libraries were sequenced as 87-base-pair reads. On the study's bioinformatics: Across the 700 or so repertoires, a later analysis counted 78 million or so unique TCR beta chains, some 11 million of which were shared by at least two donors. A nearest-neighbor algorithm error-corrected the raw reads and collapsed the reads into unique sequences, merging closely related sequences to remove PCR and sequencing errors. V, D and J gene segments were assigned by aligning CDR3 sequences to IMGT reference sequences. For a sequence to be retained, a match of at least six nucleotides to both a V gene segment and a J gene segment was required. Rearrangements were classified as productive when the CDR3 lacked stop codons and remained in frame with V and J, and all other rearrangements were classified as non-productive. Following IMGT convention, CDR3 was defined as the stretch from the second conserved V-encoded cysteine to the conserved J-encoded phenylalanine. The earlier analysis of some 540 of the donors excluded any sequence lacking an unambiguous match to a single V gene segment. In an earlier analysis of 587 of the donors, a V segment was called functional when productive rearrangements were above 56.7%, and segregating when the standard deviation between donors exceeded 5%. To diagnose cytomegalovirus status from the catalog of TCR beta chain sequences, a statistical classification framework was built. In a later analysis, TCR nucleotide sequences were compared against IMGT/GENE-DB human TR gene sequences so that V and J genes could be assigned. The TCRdist pipeline was used in a later analysis to assign CDR3 sequences and most-parsimonious VDJ recombination scenarios. A later analysis defined each TCR beta chain by its CDR3 amino acid sequence plus V-gene family, and excluded reads lacking a unique V-gene family. To address suspected cross-contamination and a sequencing artifact, a later analysis removed roughly 580 highly shared, low-generation-probability nucleotide sequences. For each public chain, a later analysis derived a clonal expansion index from normalized ranks of inferred template counts within each repertoire. In a later analysis, generation probabilities were computed with a VDJ recombination model fitted to out-of-frame rearrangements, and the resulting probabilities were checked against IGoR. In a later analysis, TCR-TCR, TCR-HLA and TCR-CMV co-occurrence was scored with hypergeometric tests, and a repertoire-size bias correction was applied to TCR pairs. In a later analysis, false discovery rates were estimated by permuting HLA or CMV assignments 20 times. In a later analysis, co-occurring TCRs were grouped using DBSCAN, with TCRdist sequence similarity added in when clustering inside HLA-allele-positive subsets. Co-occurrence clustering excluded repertoires with fewer than 30,000 or more than 120,000 public chains, plus five with anomalous nucleotide sharing. Here the immuneACCESS table is served through TCRdb, limited to in-frame sequences with V and J called. Missing clones are a known gap in these copies; in checked studies unresolved V genes cover under half, and the rest lacks a known reason. The V and J calls and clone size are taken from that table; D and trimming were inferred from the DNA. The table for this sample lists some 88,000 clones; 55% to 85% of them were counted only once. The ten biggest clones cover more than 15% of the sample.

This TCR came from a woman younger than 30 in good health and CMV-seropositive. The sequence links TRBV7-3 to TRBJ2-3; the D gene is perhaps TRBD2, from 5 matching bases. Sample: PBMCs. The DNA is TGTGCCAGCAGTCCCAACGGCCTAGCTGCAGATACGCAGTATTTT. Its amino acids are CASSPNGLAADTQYF.